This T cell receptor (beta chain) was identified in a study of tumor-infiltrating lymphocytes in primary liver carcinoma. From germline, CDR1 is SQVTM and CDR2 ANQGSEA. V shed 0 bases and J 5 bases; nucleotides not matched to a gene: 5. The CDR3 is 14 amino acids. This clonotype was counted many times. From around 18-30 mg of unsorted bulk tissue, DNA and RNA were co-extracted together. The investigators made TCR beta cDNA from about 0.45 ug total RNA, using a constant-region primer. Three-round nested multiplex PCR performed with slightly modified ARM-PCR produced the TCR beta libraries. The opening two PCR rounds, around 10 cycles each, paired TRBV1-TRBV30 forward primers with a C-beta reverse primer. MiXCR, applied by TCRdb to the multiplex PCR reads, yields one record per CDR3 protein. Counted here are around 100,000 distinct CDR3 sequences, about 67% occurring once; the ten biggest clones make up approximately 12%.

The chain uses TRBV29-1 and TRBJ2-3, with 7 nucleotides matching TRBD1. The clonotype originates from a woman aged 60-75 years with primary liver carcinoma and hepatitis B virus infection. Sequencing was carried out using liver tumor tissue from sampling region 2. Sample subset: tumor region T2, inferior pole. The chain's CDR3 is CSVEDPNRGDTQYF. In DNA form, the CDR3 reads TGCAGCGTTGAAGATCCCAACAGGGGAGATACGCAGTATTTT.